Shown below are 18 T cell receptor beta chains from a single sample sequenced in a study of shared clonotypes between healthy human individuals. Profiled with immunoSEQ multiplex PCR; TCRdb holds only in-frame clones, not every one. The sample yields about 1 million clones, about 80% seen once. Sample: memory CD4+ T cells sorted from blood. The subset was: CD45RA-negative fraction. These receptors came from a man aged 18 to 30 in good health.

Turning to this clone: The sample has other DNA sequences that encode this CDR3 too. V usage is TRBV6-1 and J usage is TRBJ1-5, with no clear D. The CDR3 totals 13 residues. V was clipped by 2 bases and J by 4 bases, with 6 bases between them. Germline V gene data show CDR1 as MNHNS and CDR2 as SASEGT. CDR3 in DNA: TGTGCCAGCAGTGAAATGGGTAATCAGCCCCAGCATTTT. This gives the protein CASSEMGNQPQHF.

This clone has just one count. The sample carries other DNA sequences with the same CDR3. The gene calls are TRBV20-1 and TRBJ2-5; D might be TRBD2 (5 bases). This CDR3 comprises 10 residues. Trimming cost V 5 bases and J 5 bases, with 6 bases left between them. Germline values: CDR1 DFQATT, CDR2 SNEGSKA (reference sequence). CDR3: CSAGEETQYF. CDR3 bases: TGCAGTGCTGGGGAGGAGACCCAGTACTTC.

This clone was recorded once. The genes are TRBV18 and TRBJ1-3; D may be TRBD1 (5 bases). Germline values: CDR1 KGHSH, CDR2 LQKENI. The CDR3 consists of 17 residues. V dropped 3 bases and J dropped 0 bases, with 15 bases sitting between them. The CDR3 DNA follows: TGTGCCAGCTCACCGATGAGTGACAGACTCTCTGGAAACACCATATATTTT. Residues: CASSPMSDRLSGNTIYF.

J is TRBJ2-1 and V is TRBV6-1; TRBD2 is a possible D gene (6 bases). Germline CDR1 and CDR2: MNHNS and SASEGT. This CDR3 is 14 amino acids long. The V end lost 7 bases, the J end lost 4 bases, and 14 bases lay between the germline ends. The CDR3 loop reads CASIWDSQYNEQFF. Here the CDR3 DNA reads TGTGCCAGCATCTGGGACTCGCAATACAATGAGCAGTTCTTC.

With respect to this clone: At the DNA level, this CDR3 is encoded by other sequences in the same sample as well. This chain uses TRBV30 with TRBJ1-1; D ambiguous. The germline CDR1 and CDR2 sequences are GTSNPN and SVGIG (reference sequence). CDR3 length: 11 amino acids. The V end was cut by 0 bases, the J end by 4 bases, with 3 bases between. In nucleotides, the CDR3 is TGTGCCTGGAGTGTGGGCACTGAAGCTTTCTTT. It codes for CAWSVGTEAFF.

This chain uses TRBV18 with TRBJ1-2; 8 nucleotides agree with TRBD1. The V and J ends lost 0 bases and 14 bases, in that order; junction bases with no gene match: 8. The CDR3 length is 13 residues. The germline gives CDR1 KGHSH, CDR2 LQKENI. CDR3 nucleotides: TGTGCCAGCTCACCACCGTCAGGGGGCGAGAAGACCTTC. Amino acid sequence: CASSPPSGGEKTF.

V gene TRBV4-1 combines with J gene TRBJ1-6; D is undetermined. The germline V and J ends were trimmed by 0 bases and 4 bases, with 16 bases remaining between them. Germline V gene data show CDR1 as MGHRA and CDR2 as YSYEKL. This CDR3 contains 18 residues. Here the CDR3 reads CASSQEPADRFYNSPLHF. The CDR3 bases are TGCGCCAGCAGCCAAGAACCCGCAGATCGTTTTTATAATTCACCCCTCCACTTT.

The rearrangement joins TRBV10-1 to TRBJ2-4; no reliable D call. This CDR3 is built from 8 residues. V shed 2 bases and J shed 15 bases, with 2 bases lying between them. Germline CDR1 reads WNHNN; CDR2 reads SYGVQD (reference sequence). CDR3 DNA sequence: TGCGCCAGCAGTGAGCTGTACTTC. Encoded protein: CASSELYF.

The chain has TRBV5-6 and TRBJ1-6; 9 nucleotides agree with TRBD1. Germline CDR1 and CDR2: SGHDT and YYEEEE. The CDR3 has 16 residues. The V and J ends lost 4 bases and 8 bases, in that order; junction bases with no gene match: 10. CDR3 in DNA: TGTGCCAGCAGCACGTCGCTGGGGACAGGGTATTCACCCCTCCACTTT. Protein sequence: CASSTSLGTGYSPLHF.

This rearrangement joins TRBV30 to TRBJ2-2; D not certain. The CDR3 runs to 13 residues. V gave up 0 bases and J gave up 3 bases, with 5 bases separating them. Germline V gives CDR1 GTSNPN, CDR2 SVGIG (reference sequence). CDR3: CAWSVRDTGELFF. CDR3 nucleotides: TGTGCCTGGAGTGTACGCGACACCGGGGAGCTGTTTTTT.

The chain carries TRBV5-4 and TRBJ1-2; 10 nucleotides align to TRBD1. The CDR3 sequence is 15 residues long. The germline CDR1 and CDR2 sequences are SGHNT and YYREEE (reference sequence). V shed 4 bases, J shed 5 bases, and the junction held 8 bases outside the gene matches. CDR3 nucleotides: TGTGCCAGCAGCGAATCCGGGACAGGGGTTTATGGCTACACCTTC. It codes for CASSESGTGVYGYTF.

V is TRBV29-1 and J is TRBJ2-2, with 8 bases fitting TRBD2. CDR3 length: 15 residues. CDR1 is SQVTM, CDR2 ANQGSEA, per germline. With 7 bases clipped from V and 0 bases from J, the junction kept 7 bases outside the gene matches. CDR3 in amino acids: CSAVGGATNTGELFF. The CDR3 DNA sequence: TGCAGCGCAGTCGGGGGGGCCACGAACACCGGGGAGCTGTTTTTT.

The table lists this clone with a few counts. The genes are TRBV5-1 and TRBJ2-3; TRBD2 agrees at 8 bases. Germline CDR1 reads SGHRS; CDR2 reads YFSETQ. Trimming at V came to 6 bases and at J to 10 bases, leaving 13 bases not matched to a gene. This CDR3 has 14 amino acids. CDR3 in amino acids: CASMSTGGPSPQYF. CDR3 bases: TGCGCCAGCATGTCGACGGGGGGGCCCTCCCCGCAGTATTTT.

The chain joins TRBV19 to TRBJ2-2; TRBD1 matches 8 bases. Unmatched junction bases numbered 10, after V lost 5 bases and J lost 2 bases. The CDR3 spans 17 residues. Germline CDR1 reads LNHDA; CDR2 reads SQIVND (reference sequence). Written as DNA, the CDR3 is TGTGCCAGTAGTGATCGGACAGGGCGACATAACACCGGGGAGCTGTTTTTT. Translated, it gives CASSDRTGRHNTGELFF.

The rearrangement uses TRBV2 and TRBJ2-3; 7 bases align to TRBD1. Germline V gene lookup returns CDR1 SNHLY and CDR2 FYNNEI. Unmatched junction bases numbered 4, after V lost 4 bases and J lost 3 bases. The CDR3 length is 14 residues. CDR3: CASSGDRSTDTQYF. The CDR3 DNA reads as TGTGCCAGCAGTGGGGACAGATCAACAGATACGCAGTATTTT.

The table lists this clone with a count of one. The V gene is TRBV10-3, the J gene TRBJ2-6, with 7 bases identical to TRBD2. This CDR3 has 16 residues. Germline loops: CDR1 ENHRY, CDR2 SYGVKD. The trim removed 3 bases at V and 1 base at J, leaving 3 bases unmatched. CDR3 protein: CAISDGGGSGANVLTF. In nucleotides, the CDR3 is TGTGCCATCAGTGATGGGGGAGGGTCTGGGGCCAACGTCCTGACTTTC.

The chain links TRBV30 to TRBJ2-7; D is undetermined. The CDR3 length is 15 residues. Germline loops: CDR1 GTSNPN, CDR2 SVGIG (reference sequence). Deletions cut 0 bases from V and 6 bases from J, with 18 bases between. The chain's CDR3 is CAWSVRRPATGEQYF. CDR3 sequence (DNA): TGTGCCTGGAGTGTTAGGCGGCCAGCCACCGGCGAGCAGTACTTC.

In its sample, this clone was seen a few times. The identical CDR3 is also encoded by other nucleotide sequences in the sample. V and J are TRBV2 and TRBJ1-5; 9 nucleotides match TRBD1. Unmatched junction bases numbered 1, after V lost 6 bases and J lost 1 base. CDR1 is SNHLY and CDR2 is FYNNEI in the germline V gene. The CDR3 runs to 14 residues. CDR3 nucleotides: TGTGCCAGCAGCGGGACAGGGAGCAATCAGCCCCAGCATTTT. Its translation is CASSGTGSNQPQHF. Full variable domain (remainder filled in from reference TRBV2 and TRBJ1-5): EPEVTQTPSHQVTQMGQEVILRCVPISNHLYFYWYRQILGQKVEFLVSFYNNEISEKSEIFDDQFSVERPDGSNFTLKIRSTKLEDSAMYFCASSGTGSNQPQHFGDGTRLSIL.